Described below is a single T cell receptor (beta chain) sequence and its context. CDR3 size: 15 residues. Trimming at V came to 3 bases and at J to 4 bases, leaving 7 bases not matched to a gene. Looked up from germline, CDR1 is SGHNT and CDR2 is YYREEE (reference sequence). Sequencing was performed with immunoSEQ multiplex PCR; in TCRdb, only in-frame clones are kept and a portion is missing. Of about 230,000 clones in the sample, over 80% were seen once. This entry belongs to a study of blood T cell repertoires in COVID-19. Whole-study context: The United States, Italy and Spain were the sources of the acute and convalescent COVID-19 samples.

The sequenced sample consisted of peripheral blood. The TCR originated in a man aged 25 to 40 with COVID-19, enrolled during active disease. The V gene is TRBV5-4, the J gene TRBJ2-1; 7 bases map to TRBD2. CDR3 nucleotides: TGTGCCAGCAGCTCGACCTTGGGACTATACAATGAGCAGTTCTTC. This gives the protein CASSSTLGLYNEQFF.